This T cell receptor beta chain was recorded in a study of shared clonotypes between healthy human individuals. Positively selected for CCR7, the CD45RO-negative cells used as naive CD8 cells excluded terminally differentiated effector memory CD45RA+ cells. This clone was seen a single time. Trimming took off 4 bases at V and 4 bases at J, with 13 bases between the two ends. This CDR3 is 14 amino acids long. Germline V gives CDR1 LNHDA, CDR2 SQIVND (reference sequence). Method: immunoSEQ multiplex PCR; TCRdb's copy keeps in-frame clones and lacks some. The table lists over 2 million clones, over 85% of them singletons, with 0.9% to 1.4% in the top ten.

The TCR was taken from a man aged 18 to 35 in good health. The sample taken for sequencing was naive CD8+ T cells sorted from blood. V usage is TRBV19 and J usage is TRBJ1-1; D remains unclear. The CDR3 here is CASSTDSGGTEAFF. The CDR3 coding sequence is TGTGCCAGTAGTACGGACTCGGGAGGCACTGAAGCTTTCTTT.